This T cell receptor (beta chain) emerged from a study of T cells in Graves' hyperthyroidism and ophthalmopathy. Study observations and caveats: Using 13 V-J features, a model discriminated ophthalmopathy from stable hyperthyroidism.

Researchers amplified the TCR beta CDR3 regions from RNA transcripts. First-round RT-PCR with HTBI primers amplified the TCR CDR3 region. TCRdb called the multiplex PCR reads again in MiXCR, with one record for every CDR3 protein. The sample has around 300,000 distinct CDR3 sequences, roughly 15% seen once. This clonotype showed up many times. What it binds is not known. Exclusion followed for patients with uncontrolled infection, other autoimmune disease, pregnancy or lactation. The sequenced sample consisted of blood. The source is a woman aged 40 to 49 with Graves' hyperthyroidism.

CDR3 DNA sequence: TGTGCCAGCAGTTTAAATAGCAATCAGCCCCAGCATTTT. Its protein is CASSLNSNQPQHF. V gene TRBV19 combines with J gene TRBJ1-5; D is uncertain. This CDR3 region has 13 residues. Trimming removed 9 bases from V and 0 bases from J, with 9 bases in between. Germline loops: CDR1 LNHDA, CDR2 SQIVND (reference sequence).